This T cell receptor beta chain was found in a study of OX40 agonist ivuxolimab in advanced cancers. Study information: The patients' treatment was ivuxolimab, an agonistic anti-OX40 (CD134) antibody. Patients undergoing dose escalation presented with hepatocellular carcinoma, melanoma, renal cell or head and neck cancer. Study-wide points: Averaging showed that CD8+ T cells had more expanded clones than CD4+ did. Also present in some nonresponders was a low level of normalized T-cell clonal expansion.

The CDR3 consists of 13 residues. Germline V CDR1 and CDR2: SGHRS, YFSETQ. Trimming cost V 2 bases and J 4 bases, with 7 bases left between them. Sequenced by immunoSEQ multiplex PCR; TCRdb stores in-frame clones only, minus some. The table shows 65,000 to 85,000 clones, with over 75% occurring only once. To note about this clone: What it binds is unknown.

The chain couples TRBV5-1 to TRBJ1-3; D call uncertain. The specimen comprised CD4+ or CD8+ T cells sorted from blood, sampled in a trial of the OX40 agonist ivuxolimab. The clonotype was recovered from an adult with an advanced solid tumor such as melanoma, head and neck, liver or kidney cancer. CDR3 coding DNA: TGCGCCAGCAGCTTCATACCGGGAAACACCATATATTTT. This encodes CASSFIPGNTIYF.